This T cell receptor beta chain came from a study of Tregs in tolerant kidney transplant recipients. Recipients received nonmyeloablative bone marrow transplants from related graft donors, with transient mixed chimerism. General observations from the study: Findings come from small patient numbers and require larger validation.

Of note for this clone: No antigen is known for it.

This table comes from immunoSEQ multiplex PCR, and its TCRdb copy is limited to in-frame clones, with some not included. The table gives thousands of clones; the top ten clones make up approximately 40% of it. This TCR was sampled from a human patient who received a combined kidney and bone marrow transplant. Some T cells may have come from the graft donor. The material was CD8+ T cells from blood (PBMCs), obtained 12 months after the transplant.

This CDR3 is CASSLDRNNEQFF. The part of the CDR3 DNA that was read is TGTGCCAGCAGCCTGGACAGGAACAATGAG. This sequence joins TRBV5-6 and TRBJ2-1, with 7 bases lining up with TRBD1. The observed sequence ends 3 residues before the CDR3 terminus, with the missing tail filled in from the germline J gene. V gave up 4 bases and J gave up 5 bases; unmatched junction bases: 3. There are 13 residues in the CDR3. Per the germline V gene, CDR1 is SGHDT and CDR2 is YYEEEE.